The subject of this entry is one TCR beta chain. Antigen: not known. This sample stems from a study of beta chain features in type 1 diabetes. Across the whole study: Across all samples, 100 million to 130 million sorted cells were examined.

TCRB transcripts that were expressed got sequenced, as all of the isolated RNA had been reverse transcribed. Sequencing used immunoSEQ multiplex PCR; TCRdb keeps in-frame clones, though not all of them. The table shows about 660,000 clones, with around 15% occurring only once. This CDR3 contains 16 residues. Germline values: CDR1 GTSNPN, CDR2 SVGIG (reference sequence). With V trimmed by 0 bases and J by 0 bases, 7 bases remained unmatched. Overall study findings and caveats: Among all four CD4+ subsets, Type 1 diabetes patients had TCRB CDR3s that were moderately but significantly shorter.

V gene TRBV30 combines with J gene TRBJ2-7; 8 nucleotides match TRBD2. The TCR comes from a young man with type 1 diabetes. Sequencing was carried out using naive CD4+ T cells from blood. The CDR3 sequence: CAWSVRSGRISYEQYF. The CDR3 DNA is TGTGCCTGGAGTGTACGAAGCGGGAGAATCTCCTACGAGCAGTACTTC.